The 23 T cell receptor beta chains below come from one sample, sequenced in a study of cytomegalovirus exposure and HLA in healthy donors. The PCR ran on 60 Vbeta and 13 Jbeta primers. Using immunoSEQ multiplex PCR, the repertoire was profiled, and TCRdb retains in-frame clones only, with some absent. This table has 140,000 or so clones, around two thirds appearing once. Sequencing was carried out using PBMCs. These receptors were taken from a male donor in good health and CMV-seronegative.

V usage is TRBV28 and J usage is TRBJ1-2; D is ambiguous. Germline-derived CDR1 and CDR2 are MDHEN and SYDVKM. Trimming cost V 7 bases and J 3 bases, with 6 bases left between them. CDR3 length: 11 residues. The CDR3 loop reads CASMFDYGYTF. In DNA, the CDR3 is TGTGCCAGCATGTTCGACTATGGCTACACCTTC.

The rearrangement joins TRBV2 to TRBJ1-1, with 7 bases identical to TRBD1. The germline CDR1 and CDR2 sequences are SNHLY and FYNNEI. V trimming: 7 bases; J trimming: 0 bases; junction bases outside the gene matches: 8. The CDR3 runs to 15 residues. The CDR3 DNA follows: TGTGCCAGCACCGCGCAGGGGGAGATGAACACTGAAGCTTTCTTT. This translates into CASTAQGEMNTEAFF.

This chain links TRBV19 with TRBJ1-5; 7 nucleotides agree with TRBD1. Germline CDR1 is LNHDA and CDR2 is SQIVND (reference sequence). The trim removed 4 bases at V and 7 bases at J, leaving 1 base unmatched. The CDR3 runs 12 residues. The DNA for the CDR3 is TGTGCCAGTAGTACAGGGGGACAGCCCCAGCATTTT. Its translation is CASSTGGQPQHF.

The DNA of the CDR3 is TGTGCCAGCAATGGGCAGAGCTCCTACGAGCAGTACTTC. Translating it yields CASNGQSSYEQYF. This sequence joins TRBV2 and TRBJ2-7; D gene uncertain. The CDR3 is 13 residues long. The V and J ends lost 7 bases and 0 bases respectively, with 10 bases between them. Germline CDR1 reads SNHLY; CDR2 reads FYNNEI.

This chain links TRBV30 with TRBJ2-5, with no clear D. Germline loops: CDR1 GTSNPN, CDR2 SVGIG (reference sequence). The CDR3 is 11 residues long. Trimming pared 1 base from V and 5 bases from J, leaving 5 bases between. DNA of the CDR3: TGTGCCTGGAGTGCTTCGGAGACCCAGTACTTC. It translates to CAWSASETQYF.

The chain carries TRBV27 and TRBJ1-2, with 7 positions matching TRBD1. Losses at the gene ends were 4 bases for V and 0 bases for J; bases not matched to a gene: 11. Germline values: CDR1 MNHEY, CDR2 SMNVEV (reference sequence). CDR3 length: 17 amino acids. This CDR3 reads CASSSTTGVNPNYGYTF. CDR3 DNA sequence: TGTGCCAGCAGTTCTACCACAGGGGTGAACCCTAACTATGGCTACACCTTC.

The genes are TRBV6-5 and TRBJ1-6; perhaps TRBD1 as D (6 bases). This CDR3 is built from 14 residues. Germline V gene data show CDR1 as MNHEY and CDR2 as SVGAGI. V was pared by 6 bases and J by 4 bases, with 10 bases between. The CDR3 reads CASRRTDYNSPLHF. The CDR3 DNA is TGTGCCAGCAGACGGACAGATTATAATTCACCCCTCCACTTT.

The CDR3 loop reads CASSQVWDSSYEQYF. CDR3 coding DNA: TGCGCCAGCAGCCAAGTTTGGGACAGCTCCTACGAGCAGTACTTC. The chain uses TRBV4-1 and TRBJ2-7; TRBD1 matches at 7 bases. Unmatched junction bases numbered 3, after V lost 1 base and J lost 0 bases. The germline V gene has CDR1 MGHRA and CDR2 YSYEKL. The CDR3 has 15 residues.

This clone was counted a few times. The gene calls are TRBV2 and TRBJ1-6, with 9 bases matching TRBD1. J was trimmed by 7 bases and V by 0 bases; bases with no gene match: 4. The CDR3 is 16 residues long. The germline CDR1 and CDR2 sequences are SNHLY and FYNNEI. CDR3 protein: CASSEAGQGRNSPLHF. The CDR3 DNA reads as TGTGCCAGCAGTGAAGCGGGACAGGGTAGAAATTCACCCCTCCACTTT.

This sequence joins TRBV7-8 and TRBJ2-5; D is perhaps TRBD2 (5 bases). Germline V CDR1 and CDR2: SGHVS, FQNEAQ. Trimming took 9 bases from V and 3 from J, leaving 8 bases between them. The CDR3 loop spans 11 amino acids. This CDR3 is CARAGEETQYF. The CDR3 coding sequence is TGTGCCAGGGCCGGGGAAGAGACCCAGTACTTC.

This clone was seen only a few times. The J gene is TRBJ2-7, the V gene TRBV7-3; 9 bases are a match to TRBD1. V gave up 5 bases and J gave up 5 bases; unmatched junction bases: 7. CDR1 is SGHTA and CDR2 is FQGTGA in the germline V gene. The CDR3 is made up of 14 amino acids. In DNA, the CDR3 is TGTGCCAGCAGCCTAGACAGGGGGAGCCACGAGCAGTACTTC. This translates into CASSLDRGSHEQYF. The whole variable domain, filled in from reference TRBV7-3 and TRBJ2-7, reads GAGVSQTPSNKVTEKGKYVELRCDPISGHTALYWYRQSLGQGPEFLIYFQGTGAADDSGLPNDRFFAVRPEGSVSTLKIQRTERGDSAVYLCASSLDRGSHEQYFGPGTRLTVT.

The chain combines TRBV6-1 with TRBJ2-2; 7 bases are a match to TRBD2. J gave up 5 bases and V 6 bases, and 3 bases lay outside the gene matches. Looked up from germline, CDR1 is MNHNS and CDR2 is SASEGT. The CDR3 runs to 13 residues. CDR3 loop: CASRGGLTGELFF. In DNA form, the CDR3 reads TGTGCCAGCAGGGGGGGGTTGACCGGGGAGCTGTTTTTT.

The V and J genes are TRBV7-9 and TRBJ2-7, with 7 bases aligning to TRBD1. The CDR3 has 15 residues. J was trimmed by 3 bases and V by 0 bases; bases with no gene match: 5. Germline V lookup: CDR1 SEHNR, CDR2 FQNEAQ (reference sequence). The CDR3 sequence is CASSLATGANYEQYF. In DNA, the CDR3 is TGTGCCAGCAGCTTAGCCACAGGGGCCAACTACGAGCAGTACTTC.

The chain joins TRBV7-9 to TRBJ2-7, with D perhaps TRBD1 (5 bases). CDR1 SEHNR and CDR2 FQNEAQ come from the germline V gene (reference sequence). V gave up 2 bases and J gave up 2 bases, with 10 bases separating them. CDR3 length: 14 residues. The chain's CDR3 is CASSLSGATYEQYF. The CDR3 DNA follows: TGTGCCAGCAGCTTATCTGGGGCAACCTACGAGCAGTACTTC. The full variable domain, completed using reference TRBV7-9 and TRBJ2-7, is DTGVSQNPRHKITKRGQNVTFRCDPISEHNRLYWYRQTLGQGPEFLTYFQNEAQLEKSRLLSDRFSAERPKGSFSTLEIQRTEQGDSAMYLCASSLSGATYEQYFGPGTRLTVT.

V is TRBV6-5 and J is TRBJ1-1; D remains ambiguous. Germline lookup yields CDR1 MNHEY and CDR2 SVGAGI. CDR3 length: 13 residues. Trimming removed 7 bases from V and 1 base from J, with 10 bases in between. The CDR3 spells CASTRGPNTEAFF. DNA for the CDR3: TGTGCCAGCACCCGAGGTCCGAACACTGAAGCTTTCTTT.

In DNA form, the CDR3 reads TGTGCCAGCAGTGAAGTAGGGGGCACGGGAGAAAAACTGTTTTTT. Residues: CASSEVGGTGEKLFF. This rearrangement joins TRBV6-1 to TRBJ1-4; 7 nucleotides align to TRBD1. CDR1 is MNHNS, CDR2 SASEGT, per germline. This CDR3 is 15 amino acids long. The ends lost 1 base at V and 8 bases at J; junction bases unmatched: 7.

The chain carries TRBV5-8 and TRBJ2-5; 8 bases line up with TRBD2. The CDR3 is 17 residues long. The germline V gene encodes CDR1 SGHTS and CDR2 YDEGEE. The trim removed 6 bases at V and 1 base at J, leaving 14 bases unmatched. The CDR3 DNA sequence: TGTGCCAGCACCCTGGGACGAGGCGGGGGGTCCCAAGAGACCCAGTACTTC. Its protein product is CASTLGRGGGSQETQYF.

The chain joins TRBV4-1 to TRBJ2-5; TRBD1 agrees at 9 bases. CDR3 length equals 15 residues. CDR1 and CDR2 from the germline V gene are MGHRA and YSYEKL. Trimming at V came to 3 bases and at J to 5 bases, leaving 7 bases not matched to a gene. CDR3 sequence (DNA): TGCGCCAGCAGCCAGGACGGGACAGGGAGGGAGACCCAGTACTTC. Translating it yields CASSQDGTGRETQYF.

The J gene is TRBJ2-5, the V gene TRBV27; 13 nucleotides align to TRBD2. V was pared by 6 bases and J by 2 bases, with 6 bases of the junction left unmatched. Germline loops: CDR1 MNHEY, CDR2 SMNVEV (reference sequence). The CDR3 is 16 amino acids. CDR3 DNA: TGTGCCAGCAGCCCGAGGGGACTAGCGGGACAAGAGACCCAGTACTTC. This translates into CASSPRGLAGQETQYF.

The J gene is TRBJ2-2, the V gene TRBV2; D is perhaps TRBD1 (5 bases). This CDR3 contains 14 residues. V lost 6 bases to trimming and J lost 6 bases, with 14 bases between them. Germline loops: CDR1 SNHLY, CDR2 FYNNEI. CDR3 protein: CASSPLGLPGELFF. The CDR3 nucleotides are TGTGCCAGCAGCCCGTTGGGGCTTCCCGGGGAGCTGTTTTTT.

The rearrangement uses TRBV7-9 and TRBJ1-2, with a weak D call TRBD1 (5 bases). Germline V gene data show CDR1 as SEHNR and CDR2 as FQNEAQ (reference sequence). CDR3 length: 13 amino acids. The V and J ends lost 5 bases and 4 bases respectively, with 11 bases between them. The chain's CDR3 is CASSTQEIYGYTF. DNA of the CDR3: TGTGCCAGCAGCACACAGGAGATCTATGGCTACACCTTC.

This chain links TRBV30 with TRBJ1-2; TRBD1 is a possible D gene (6 bases). With 4 bases removed from V and 4 bases from J, the gap between germline ends came to 10 bases. The CDR3 has 12 residues. The germline V gene has CDR1 GTSNPN and CDR2 SVGIG (reference sequence). The CDR3 region is CAWNEGGYGYTF. The CDR3 nucleotides are TGTGCCTGGAACGAAGGGGGCTATGGCTACACCTTC. The whole variable domain, filled in from reference TRBV30 and TRBJ1-2, reads SQTIHQWPATLVQPVGSPLSLECTVEGTSNPNLYWYRQAAGRGLQLLFYSVGIGQISSEVPQNLSASRPQDRQFILSSKKLLLSDSGFYLCAWNEGGYGYTFGSGTRLTVV.

The chain joins TRBV29-1 to TRBJ2-3, with a tentative D call TRBD2 (7 bases). Trimming removed 7 bases from V and 3 bases from J, with 20 bases in between. Germline V lookup: CDR1 SQVTM, CDR2 ANQGSEA. CDR3 length equals 15 residues. The CDR3 region has the DNA TGCAGCGCCAAACCCCCGCGGGGGCCTACAGATACGCAGTATTTT. Its translation is CSAKPPRGPTDTQYF.